Listed below are T cell receptor beta chains from one sample, sequenced in a study of graft-versus-host responses after intestinal transplantation. Profiled with immunoSEQ multiplex PCR; TCRdb holds only in-frame clones, not every one. This sample carries about 78,000 clones, 90% of them seen once, and the ten largest clones take roughly 4%. Their antigens are not known. This sample comprised unstimulated CD8+ T cells sorted from spleen or lymph node cells, obtained before transplant. The receptor source for this set is a human donor who was the organ donor for an intestinal transplant. Each CDR3 is given with its conserved first and last residue. A D gene is named only where the DNA matches it firmly. The size field is filled for only some rows; it gives once, few, many or a size class.

v_gene: TRBV5-6
d_gene: .
j_gene: TRBJ1-5
abundance: .
CDR3aa: CASSLTGGWGQPQHF
CDR3nt: TGTGCCAGCAGCTTGACGGGGGGCTGGGGTCAGCCCCAGCATTTT

v_gene: TRBV7-8
d_gene: .
j_gene: TRBJ1-5
abundance: .
CDR3aa: CASSPQAVGMKPQHF
CDR3nt: TGTGCCAGCAGCCCCCAGGCAGTTGGAATGAAGCCCCAGCATTTT

v_gene: TRBV6-1
d_gene: .
j_gene: TRBJ2-5
abundance: few
CDR3aa: CASSEPPASAWGETQYF
CDR3nt: TGTGCCAGCAGTGAACCCCCGGCTAGCGCCTGGGGGGAGACCCAGTACTTC

v_gene: TRBV6-6
d_gene: TRBD1
j_gene: TRBJ2-3
abundance: once
CDR3aa: CASSYADRESTDTQYF
CDR3nt: TGTGCCAGCAGTTACGCCGACAGGGAGTCGACAGATACGCAGTATTTT

v_gene: TRBV19
d_gene: TRBD1
j_gene: TRBJ1-2
abundance: .
CDR3aa: CASSGQGLDGYTF
CDR3nt: TGTGCCAGTAGCGGACAGGGGCTGGATGGCTACACCTTC

v_gene: TRBV6-1
d_gene: TRBD1
j_gene: TRBJ2-5
abundance: .
CDR3aa: CASRPGTVPQETQYF
CDR3nt: TGTGCCAGCAGACCCGGGACAGTCCCTCAAGAGACCCAGTACTTC

v_gene: TRBV4-3
d_gene: .
j_gene: TRBJ1-2
abundance: .
CDR3aa: CASSQDMESYGYTF
CDR3nt: TGCGCCAGCAGCCAAGACATGGAGTCCTATGGCTACACCTTC

v_gene: TRBV7-9
d_gene: TRBD1
j_gene: TRBJ2-3
abundance: .
CDR3aa: CASSLRDRGIDTQYF
CDR3nt: TGTGCCAGCAGCCTCCGGGACAGGGGAATAGATACGCAGTATTTT

v_gene: TRBV2
d_gene: .
j_gene: TRBJ2-1
abundance: .
CDR3aa: CATSGVSYNEQFF
CDR3nt: TGTGCCACCTCAGGGGTCTCCTACAATGAGCAGTTCTTC

v_gene: TRBV13
d_gene: .
j_gene: TRBJ2-6
abundance: .
CDR3aa: CASSPGSSGANVLTF
CDR3nt: TGTGCCAGCAGCCCGGGGAGCTCTGGGGCCAACGTCCTGACTTTC

v_gene: TRBV2
d_gene: TRBD1
j_gene: TRBJ1-2
abundance: .
CDR3aa: CASSPGTGNYGYTF
CDR3nt: TGTGCCAGCAGTCCCGGGACAGGGAACTATGGCTACACCTTC

v_gene: TRBV2
d_gene: TRBD1
j_gene: TRBJ1-2
abundance: few
CDR3aa: CASSVGVGQGDGYGYTF
CDR3nt: TGTGCCAGCAGTGTCGGTGTGGGGCAGGGGGATGGCTATGGCTACACCTTC

v_gene: TRBV27
d_gene: TRBD1
j_gene: TRBJ1-1
abundance: .
CDR3aa: CASSLTGTNTEAFF
CDR3nt: TGTGCCAGCAGCTTGACAGGGACGAACACTGAAGCTTTCTTT

v_gene: TRBV9
d_gene: .
j_gene: TRBJ2-2
abundance: .
CDR3aa: CASSVGLAAPYVGELFF
CDR3nt: TGTGCCAGCAGCGTAGGTTTAGCGGCGCCGTATGTCGGGGAGCTGTTTTTT

v_gene: TRBV2
d_gene: TRBD1
j_gene: TRBJ1-4
abundance: few
CDR3aa: CASSESGTGREKLFF
CDR3nt: TGTGCCAGCAGTGAAAGTGGGACAGGGAGGGAAAAACTGTTTTTT

v_gene: TRBV5-4
d_gene: TRBD1
j_gene: TRBJ1-3
abundance: .
CDR3aa: CASSQTGGQAISGNTIYF
CDR3nt: TGTGCCAGCAGCCAAACCGGGGGACAGGCCATCTCTGGAAACACCATATATTTT

v_gene: TRBV6-5
d_gene: .
j_gene: TRBJ2-2
abundance: .
CDR3aa: CASSYGTGTGELFF
CDR3nt: TGTGCCAGCAGTTATGGCACAGGGACCGGGGAGCTGTTTTTT

v_gene: TRBV18
d_gene: .
j_gene: TRBJ1-3
abundance: once
CDR3aa: CASYSLSGNTIYF
CDR3nt: TGTGCCAGCTACTCCCTCTCTGGAAACACCATATATTTT

v_gene: TRBV19
d_gene: TRBD1
j_gene: TRBJ1-1
abundance: .
CDR3aa: CASSIGTGNTEAFF
CDR3nt: TGTGCCAGTAGTATCGGGACAGGGAACACTGAAGCTTTCTTT

v_gene: TRBV10-2
d_gene: TRBD2
j_gene: TRBJ2-3
abundance: .
CDR3aa: CASSEIGGAPDTQYF
CDR3nt: TGCGCCAGCAGTGAGATCGGGGGGGCCCCAGATACGCAGTATTTT

v_gene: TRBV6-4
d_gene: TRBD2
j_gene: TRBJ2-1
abundance: .
CDR3aa: CASSVDGTSGFNEQFF
CDR3nt: TGTGCCAGCAGTGTAGACGGGACTAGCGGATTCAATGAGCAGTTCTTC

v_gene: TRBV4-2
d_gene: TRBD2
j_gene: TRBJ2-5
abundance: .
CDR3aa: CASSQDHGGQETQYF
CDR3nt: TGTGCCAGCAGCCAAGATCACGGGGGGCAAGAGACCCAGTACTTC

v_gene: TRBV4-1
d_gene: TRBD1
j_gene: TRBJ1-1
abundance: .
CDR3aa: CASSQDRGQGHTEAFF
CDR3nt: TGCGCCAGCAGCCAAGATCGGGGACAGGGGCACACTGAAGCTTTCTTT

v_gene: TRBV28
d_gene: .
j_gene: TRBJ2-1
abundance: few
CDR3aa: CASRPGYNEQFF
CDR3nt: TGTGCCAGCAGGCCGGGTTACAATGAGCAGTTCTTC

v_gene: TRBV5-1
d_gene: .
j_gene: TRBJ2-5
abundance: .
CDR3aa: CASSPGSIQETQYF
CDR3nt: TGCGCCAGCAGCCCCGGTTCCATACAAGAGACCCAGTACTTC

v_gene: TRBV27
d_gene: .
j_gene: TRBJ1-1
abundance: .
CDR3aa: CASSPLGLITEAFF
CDR3nt: TGTGCCAGCAGTCCCCTTGGGCTGATCACTGAAGCTTTCTTT

v_gene: TRBV4-2
d_gene: TRBD2
j_gene: TRBJ2-3
abundance: .
CDR3aa: CASSQGTTESTDTQYF
CDR3nt: TGTGCCAGCAGCCAGGGGACTACCGAGAGCACAGATACGCAGTATTTT

v_gene: TRBV2
d_gene: .
j_gene: TRBJ2-2
abundance: once
CDR3aa: CASSAANTGELFF
CDR3nt: TGTGCCAGCAGTGCAGCGAACACCGGGGAGCTGTTTTTT

v_gene: TRBV7-6
d_gene: TRBD1
j_gene: TRBJ2-1
abundance: .
CDR3aa: CASSLGQQYNEQFF
CDR3nt: TGTGCCAGCAGCTTGGGACAGCAATACAATGAGCAGTTCTTC

v_gene: TRBV10-3
d_gene: TRBD1
j_gene: TRBJ1-5
abundance: .
CDR3aa: CAISRTGVNQPQHF
CDR3nt: TGTGCCATCAGCCGGACAGGGGTGAATCAGCCCCAGCATTTT

v_gene: TRBV7-7
d_gene: .
j_gene: TRBJ2-2
abundance: .
CDR3aa: CASSLEEGLNTGELFF
CDR3nt: TGTGCTAGCAGCTTAGAAGAGGGCCTTAACACCGGGGAGCTGTTTTTT

v_gene: TRBV5-1
d_gene: .
j_gene: TRBJ2-3
abundance: .
CDR3aa: CASSFHRRDTDTQYF
CDR3nt: TGCGCCAGCAGCTTCCACAGGAGGGACACAGATACGCAGTATTTT

v_gene: TRBV7-8
d_gene: .
j_gene: TRBJ2-1
abundance: .
CDR3aa: CASSLYPPSGTPYNEQFF
CDR3nt: TGTGCCAGCAGCTTATACCCGCCCTCCGGGACACCTTACAATGAGCAGTTCTTC

v_gene: TRBV28
d_gene: .
j_gene: TRBJ1-1
abundance: .
CDR3aa: CASSPSGRYTEAFF
CDR3nt: TGTGCCAGCAGCCCTTCCGGGAGGTACACTGAAGCTTTCTTT

v_gene: TRBV4-1
d_gene: .
j_gene: TRBJ1-2
abundance: .
CDR3aa: CASSQDDSNYGYTF
CDR3nt: TGCGCCAGCAGCCAGGATGACAGCAACTATGGCTACACCTTC

v_gene: TRBV6-1
d_gene: .
j_gene: TRBJ1-6
abundance: .
CDR3aa: CASSETLEISPLHF
CDR3nt: TGTGCCAGCAGTGAAACATTGGAGATTTCACCCCTCCACTTT

v_gene: TRBV7-7
d_gene: TRBD2
j_gene: TRBJ2-1
abundance: .
CDR3aa: CASSLATGLAGGYEQFF
CDR3nt: TGTGCTAGCAGCTTAGCGACGGGACTAGCGGGGGGGTATGAGCAGTTCTTC

v_gene: TRBV7-8
d_gene: TRBD1
j_gene: TRBJ1-1
abundance: .
CDR3aa: CASSLTFPGQGRWTEAFF
CDR3nt: TGTGCCAGCAGCTTAACTTTCCCGGGACAGGGTCGGTGGACTGAAGCTTTCTTT

v_gene: TRBV14
d_gene: TRBD1
j_gene: TRBJ2-1
abundance: .
CDR3aa: CASSQGKWDRNNEQFF
CDR3nt: TGTGCCAGCAGCCAAGGGAAGTGGGACAGAAACAATGAGCAGTTCTTC

v_gene: TRBV5-1
d_gene: .
j_gene: TRBJ1-1
abundance: .
CDR3aa: CASSLVRVSHHQSGLNTEAFF
CDR3nt: TGCGCCAGCAGCTTGGTACGGGTCAGCCACCACCAATCCGGTTTGAACACTGAAGCTTTCTTT

v_gene: TRBV10-3
d_gene: .
j_gene: TRBJ1-5
abundance: .
CDR3aa: CAISGWGGQPQHF
CDR3nt: TGTGCCATCAGTGGTTGGGGCGGTCAGCCCCAGCATTTT

v_gene: TRBV27
d_gene: TRBD1
j_gene: TRBJ2-3
abundance: .
CDR3aa: CASSYPGTGTGMATQYF
CDR3nt: TGTGCCAGCAGTTACCCCGGAACCGGGACAGGGATGGCTACGCAGTATTTT

v_gene: TRBV19
d_gene: .
j_gene: TRBJ1-1
abundance: .
CDR3aa: CASSIWLISWTEAFF
CDR3nt: TGTGCCAGTAGTATTTGGCTAATTAGCTGGACTGAAGCTTTCTTT